This is a list of T cell receptor beta chains from one sample in a study of vaccination and CD4 T cells after COVID-19. TCRdb ran MiXCR on the PCR reads and lists one entry per CDR3 protein. There are some 7,600 distinct CDR3 sequences in the sample; roughly 29% occur only once, and roughly an eighth lies in the top ten. These receptors' antigens are unknown. The sample was CD4+ T cells from blood, cultured in vitro. The receptors stem from a human donor in good health. CDR3s include the opening cysteine and the closing phenylalanine or tryptophan. A D gene is named only where the DNA matches it firmly. Clone size is given for some rows only: seen once, a few or many times, or a class if the clone is expanded.

size: few; V: TRBV20-1; D: .; J: TRBJ1-1; DNA: TGCAGTGCTAACCGGAGTCCGAACACTGAAGCTTTCTTT; CDR3: CSANRSPNTEAFF
size: .; V: TRBV29-1; D: .; J: TRBJ1-1; DNA: TGCAGCGGGGGACGGATGAACACTGAAGCTTTCTTT; CDR3: CSGGRMNTEAFF
size: .; V: TRBV5-1; D: TRBD1; J: TRBJ2-3; DNA: TGCGCCAGCAGCCGACAGGGCGATGGCACAGATACGCAGTATTTT; CDR3: CASSRQGDGTDTQYF
size: .; V: TRBV7-9; D: TRBD2; J: TRBJ2-5; DNA: TGTGCCAGCATCGCGGGAGCCGGTTCTACAGAGACCCAGTACTTC; CDR3: CASIAGAGSTETQYF
size: .; V: TRBV4-3; D: .; J: TRBJ2-5; DNA: TGCGCCAGCAGCCAATCTCCCGCTAGCCCCCAGTACTTC; CDR3: CASSQSPASPQYF
size: .; V: TRBV20-1; D: TRBD2; J: TRBJ2-1; DNA: TGCAGTGCTAGAAGGGAGGGACCTGGCGATGAGCAGTTCTTC; CDR3: CSARREGPGDEQFF
size: few; V: TRBV7-2; D: .; J: TRBJ2-2; DNA: TGTGCCAGCAGCTTAATGGGGGGACCCGGGGAGCTGTTTTTT; CDR3: CASSLMGGPGELFF
size: medium-sized; V: TRBV15; D: .; J: TRBJ1-2; DNA: TGTGCCACCAGCAGACGCCTAGGGCGGGGGGACTATGGCTACACCTTC; CDR3: CATSRRLGRGDYGYTF
size: few; V: TRBV7-3; D: TRBD1; J: TRBJ2-2; DNA: TGTGCCAGCAGCCCCGGGACAGGGAGGACCGGGGAGCTGTTTTTT; CDR3: CASSPGTGRTGELFF
size: .; V: TRBV10-3; D: TRBD2; J: TRBJ2-2; DNA: TGTGCCATCAGTGAACTAATGGGGGAGGGCCTGGTCGGGGAGCTGTTTTTT; CDR3: CAISELMGEGLVGELFF
size: .; V: TRBV30; D: .; J: TRBJ1-1; DNA: TGTGCCTGGAGTGGAGGGGTCGGGAACACTGAAGCTTTCTTT; CDR3: CAWSGGVGNTEAFF
size: few; V: TRBV7-3; D: TRBD2; J: TRBJ2-3; DNA: TGTGCCAGCAGCCGACTAGCGGGCACAGATACGCAGTATTTT; CDR3: CASSRLAGTDTQYF
size: few; V: TRBV20-1; D: TRBD2; J: TRBJ2-3; DNA: TGCAGTGCTAGAAACAGCGGGAGGAGCACAGATACGCAGTATTTT; CDR3: CSARNSGRSTDTQYF
size: .; V: TRBV4-3; D: TRBD2; J: TRBJ2-1; DNA: TGCGCCAGCAGCCATAGCGGGAGTAGTAACAATGAGCAGTTCTTC; CDR3: CASSHSGSSNNEQFF
size: .; V: TRBV10-2; D: .; J: TRBJ2-7; DNA: TGCGCCAGCAGTGAGTCGGACGGGGCCGGGTACGAGCAGTACTTC; CDR3: CASSESDGAGYEQYF
size: .; V: TRBV7-9; D: TRBD2; J: TRBJ2-1; DNA: TGTGCCAGCAGTCCACTAGCGGGAGGGGACAATGAGCAGTTCTTC; CDR3: CASSPLAGGDNEQFF
size: .; V: TRBV5-4; D: TRBD2; J: TRBJ2-1; DNA: TGTGCCAGCAGCTCCGCTAGCGGGAGGGCCCCCAATGAGCAGTTCTTC; CDR3: CASSSASGRAPNEQFF
size: .; V: TRBV4-3; D: .; J: TRBJ1-6; DNA: TGCGCCAGCAGCCAAGAGGCGTTCGGACACTGGGGTTCACCCCTCCACTTT; CDR3: CASSQEAFGHWGSPLHF
size: few; V: TRBV19; D: .; J: TRBJ1-5; DNA: TGTGCCAGTAGTATATTATCAGGGGACGGCGGGCCCCAGCATTTT; CDR3: CASSILSGDGGPQHF
size: .; V: TRBV2; D: TRBD1; J: TRBJ2-7; DNA: TGTGCCAGCACGGACAGGATGACCTACGAGCAGTACTTC; CDR3: CASTDRMTYEQYF
size: .; V: TRBV19; D: TRBD1; J: TRBJ1-2; DNA: TGTGCCAGTAGATGGGGACAGGGTTATGGCTACACCTTC; CDR3: CASRWGQGYGYTF
size: .; V: TRBV18; D: .; J: TRBJ1-1; DNA: TGTGCCAGCTCACCAAGACAGGAGAACACTGAAGCTTTCTTT; CDR3: CASSPRQENTEAFF
size: .; V: TRBV28; D: .; J: TRBJ1-1; DNA: TGTGCCAGCAGTTTGAGTACCCGGATAAACACTGAAGCTTTCTTT; CDR3: CASSLSTRINTEAFF
size: few; V: TRBV15; D: TRBD1; J: TRBJ1-5; DNA: TGTGCCACAGGGGGCCCCAATCAGCCCCAGCATTTT; CDR3: CATGGPNQPQHF
size: few; V: TRBV15; D: .; J: TRBJ2-7; DNA: TGTGCCACCAGCAGAGATGCCGGGAGCAACGAGCAGTACTTC; CDR3: CATSRDAGSNEQYF
size: .; V: TRBV5-4; D: .; J: TRBJ1-6; DNA: TGTGCCAGCAGCCTGGGGGGAGAGGGGTCACCCCTCCACTTT; CDR3: CASSLGGEGSPLHF
size: few; V: TRBV6-2/TRBV6-3; D: TRBD2; J: TRBJ2-5; DNA: TGTGCCAGCAGTTGGTCGACTAGCGGAGAGACCCAGTACTTC; CDR3: CASSWSTSGETQYF
size: few; V: TRBV6-1; D: TRBD2; J: TRBJ2-2; DNA: TGTGCCAGCAGTGGCACTAGCGGGAGGAGGTGGGGGGAGCTGTTTTTT; CDR3: CASSGTSGRRWGELFF